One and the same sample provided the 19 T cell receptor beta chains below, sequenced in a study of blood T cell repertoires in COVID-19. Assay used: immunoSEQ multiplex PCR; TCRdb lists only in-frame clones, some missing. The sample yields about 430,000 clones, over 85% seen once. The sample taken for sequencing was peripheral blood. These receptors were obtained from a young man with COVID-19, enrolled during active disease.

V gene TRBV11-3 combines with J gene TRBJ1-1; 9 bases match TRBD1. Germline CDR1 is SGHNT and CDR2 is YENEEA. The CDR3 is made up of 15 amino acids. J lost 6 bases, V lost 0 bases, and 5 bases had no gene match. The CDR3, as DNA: TGTGCCAGCAGCTTAGATCTATGGGACAGGGCTGAAGCTTTCTTT. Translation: CASSLDLWDRAEAFF.

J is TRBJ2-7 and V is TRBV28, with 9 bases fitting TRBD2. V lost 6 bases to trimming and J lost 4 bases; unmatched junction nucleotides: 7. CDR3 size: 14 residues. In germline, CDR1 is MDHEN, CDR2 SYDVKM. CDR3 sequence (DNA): TGTGCCAGCAGCACATTAGCGGGGGTTTACGAGCAGTACTTC. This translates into CASSTLAGVYEQYF.

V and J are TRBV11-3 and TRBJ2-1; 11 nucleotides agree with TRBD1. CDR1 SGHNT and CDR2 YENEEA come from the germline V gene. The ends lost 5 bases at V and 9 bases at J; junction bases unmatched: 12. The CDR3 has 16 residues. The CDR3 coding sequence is TGTGCCAGCAGCCCCGGACAGGGGGCGCGTCCAAGTGAGCAGTTCTTC. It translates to CASSPGQGARPSEQFF.

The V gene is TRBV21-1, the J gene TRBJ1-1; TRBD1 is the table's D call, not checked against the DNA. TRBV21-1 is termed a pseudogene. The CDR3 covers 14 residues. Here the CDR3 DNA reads TGTGCCAGCAGCCCACGACCTGGGACAGAAGAAGCTTTCTTT. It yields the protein CASSPRPGTEEAFF.

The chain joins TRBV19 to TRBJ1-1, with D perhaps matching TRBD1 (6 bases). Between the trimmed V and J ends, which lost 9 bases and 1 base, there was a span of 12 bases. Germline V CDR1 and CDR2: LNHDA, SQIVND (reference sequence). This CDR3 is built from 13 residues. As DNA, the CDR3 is TGTGCCAGCACCGACAGGCCGAACACTGAAGCTTTCTTT. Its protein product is CASTDRPNTEAFF.

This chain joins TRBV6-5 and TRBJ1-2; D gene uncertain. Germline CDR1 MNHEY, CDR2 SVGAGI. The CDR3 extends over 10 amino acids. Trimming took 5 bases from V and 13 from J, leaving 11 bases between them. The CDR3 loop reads CASSPTTITF. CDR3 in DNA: TGTGCCAGCAGTCCCACGACTATCACCTTC.

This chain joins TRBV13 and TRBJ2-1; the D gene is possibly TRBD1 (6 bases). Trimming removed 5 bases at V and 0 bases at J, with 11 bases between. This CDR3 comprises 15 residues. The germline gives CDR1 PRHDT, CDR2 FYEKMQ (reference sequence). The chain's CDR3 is CASSRQVISYNEQFF. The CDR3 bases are TGTGCCAGCAGCAGACAGGTCATCTCCTACAATGAGCAGTTCTTC.

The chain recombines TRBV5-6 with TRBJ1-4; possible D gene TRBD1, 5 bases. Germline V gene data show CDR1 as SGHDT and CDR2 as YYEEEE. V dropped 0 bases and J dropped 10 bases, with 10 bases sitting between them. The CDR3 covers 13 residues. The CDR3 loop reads CASSLEGTGKLFF. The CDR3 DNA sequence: TGTGCCAGCAGCTTGGAGGGAACAGGAAAACTGTTTTTT.

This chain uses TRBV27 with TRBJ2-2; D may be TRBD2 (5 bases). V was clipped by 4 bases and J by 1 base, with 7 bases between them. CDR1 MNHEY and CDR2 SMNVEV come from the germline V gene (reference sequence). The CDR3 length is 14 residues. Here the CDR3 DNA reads TGTGCCAGCAGTTCGGACTGGAACACCGGGGAGCTGTTTTTT. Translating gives CASSSDWNTGELFF.

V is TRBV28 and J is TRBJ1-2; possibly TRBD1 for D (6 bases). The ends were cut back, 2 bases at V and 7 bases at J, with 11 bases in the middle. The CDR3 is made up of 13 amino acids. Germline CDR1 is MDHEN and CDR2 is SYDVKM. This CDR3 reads CASSLSTGSGYTF. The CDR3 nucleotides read TGTGCCAGCAGTTTAAGTACAGGGTCTGGCTACACCTTC.

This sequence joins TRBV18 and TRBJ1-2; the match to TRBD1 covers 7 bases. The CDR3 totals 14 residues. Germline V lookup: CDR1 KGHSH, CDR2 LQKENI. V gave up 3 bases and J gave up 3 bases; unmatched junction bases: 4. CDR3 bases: TGTGCCAGCTCACCCACAGGGGTTGACTATGGCTACACCTTC. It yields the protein CASSPTGVDYGYTF.

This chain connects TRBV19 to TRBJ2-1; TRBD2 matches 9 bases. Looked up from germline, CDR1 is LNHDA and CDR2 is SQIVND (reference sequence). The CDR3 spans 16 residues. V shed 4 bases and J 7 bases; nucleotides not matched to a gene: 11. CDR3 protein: CASSTSYSGGRNEQFF. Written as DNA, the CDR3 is TGTGCCAGTAGTACCTCATATAGCGGGGGAAGGAATGAGCAGTTCTTC.

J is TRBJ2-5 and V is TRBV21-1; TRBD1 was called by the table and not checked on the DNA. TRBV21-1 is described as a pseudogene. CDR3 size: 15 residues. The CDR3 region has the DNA TGTGCCAGCTCAAAGCCCCCACAGGACCAAGAGACCCAGTACTTC. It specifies CASSKPPQDQETQYF.

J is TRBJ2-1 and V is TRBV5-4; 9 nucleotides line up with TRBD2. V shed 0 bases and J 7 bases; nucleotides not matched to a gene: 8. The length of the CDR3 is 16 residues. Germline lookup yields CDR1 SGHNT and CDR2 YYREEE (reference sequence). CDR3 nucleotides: TGTGCCAGCAGCTTGGACCCTGGCGGGGGGGCTAATGAGCAGTTCTTC. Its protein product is CASSLDPGGGANEQFF.

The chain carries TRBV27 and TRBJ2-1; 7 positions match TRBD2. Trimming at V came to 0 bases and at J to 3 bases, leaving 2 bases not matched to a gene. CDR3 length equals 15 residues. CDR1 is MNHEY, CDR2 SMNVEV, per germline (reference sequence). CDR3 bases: TGTGCCAGCAGTTTATCGGCTAGCGGCTACAATGAGCAGTTCTTC. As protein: CASSLSASGYNEQFF.

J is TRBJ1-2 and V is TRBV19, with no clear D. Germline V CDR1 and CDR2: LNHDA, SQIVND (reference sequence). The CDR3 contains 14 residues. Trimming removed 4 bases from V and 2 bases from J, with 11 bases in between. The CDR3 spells CASSTIAGNYGYTF. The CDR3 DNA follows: TGTGCCAGTAGTACAATCGCGGGAAACTATGGCTACACCTTC. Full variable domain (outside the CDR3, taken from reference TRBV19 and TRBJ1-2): DGGITQSPKYLFRKEGQNVTLSCEQNLNHDAMYWYRQDPGQGLRLIYYSQIVNDFQKGDIAEGYSVSREKKESFPLTVTSAQKNPTAFYLCASSTIAGNYGYTFGSGTRLTVV.

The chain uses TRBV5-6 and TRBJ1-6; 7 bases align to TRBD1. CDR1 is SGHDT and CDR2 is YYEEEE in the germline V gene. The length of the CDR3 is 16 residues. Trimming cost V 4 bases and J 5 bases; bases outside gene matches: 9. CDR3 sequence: CASSTQGTENNSPLHF. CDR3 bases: TGTGCCAGCAGCACCCAGGGGACAGAAAATAATTCACCCCTCCACTTT. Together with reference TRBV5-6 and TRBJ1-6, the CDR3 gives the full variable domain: DAGVTQSPTHLIKTRGQQVTLRCSPKSGHDTVSWYQQALGQGPQFIFQYYEEEERQRGNFPDRFSGHQFPNYSSELNVNALLLGDSALYLCASSTQGTENNSPLHFGNGTRLTVT.

The CDR3 DNA sequence: TGTGCCAGCAGCTCCCGACTAGCGGGGGAGGCAGATACGCAGTATTTT. Its protein is CASSSRLAGEADTQYF. This chain links TRBV7-6 with TRBJ2-3; 12 nucleotides line up with TRBD2. CDR1 SGHVS and CDR2 FNYEAQ come from the germline V gene. There are 16 residues in the CDR3. V lost 4 bases to trimming and J lost 4 bases; unmatched junction nucleotides: 6.

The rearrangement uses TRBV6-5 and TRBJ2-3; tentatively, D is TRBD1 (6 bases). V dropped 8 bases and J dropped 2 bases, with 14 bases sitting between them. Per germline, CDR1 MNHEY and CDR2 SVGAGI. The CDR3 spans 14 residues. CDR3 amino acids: CASGYRATTDTQYF. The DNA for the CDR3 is TGTGCCAGCGGATACAGGGCAACCACAGATACGCAGTATTTT.